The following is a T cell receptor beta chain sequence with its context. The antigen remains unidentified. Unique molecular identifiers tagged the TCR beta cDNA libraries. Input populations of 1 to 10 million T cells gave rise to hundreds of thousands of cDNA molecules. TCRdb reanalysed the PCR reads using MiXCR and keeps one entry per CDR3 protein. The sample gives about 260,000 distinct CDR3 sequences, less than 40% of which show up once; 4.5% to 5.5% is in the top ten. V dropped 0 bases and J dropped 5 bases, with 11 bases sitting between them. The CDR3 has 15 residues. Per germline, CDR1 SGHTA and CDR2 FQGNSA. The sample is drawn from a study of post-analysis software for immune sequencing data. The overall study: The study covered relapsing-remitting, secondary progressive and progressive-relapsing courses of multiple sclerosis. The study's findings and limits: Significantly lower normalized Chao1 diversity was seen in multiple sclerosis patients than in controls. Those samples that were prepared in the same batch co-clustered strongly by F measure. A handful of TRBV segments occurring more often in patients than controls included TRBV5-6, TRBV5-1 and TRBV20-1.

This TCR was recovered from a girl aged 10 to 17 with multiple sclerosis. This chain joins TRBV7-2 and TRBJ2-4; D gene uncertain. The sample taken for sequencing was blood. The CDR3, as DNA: TGTGCCAGCAGCTTAGCGGCTCTCCCCCAAAACATTCAGTACTTC. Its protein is CASSLAALPQNIQYF.